This entry lists 10 T cell receptor beta chains sequenced from one sample in a study of cytomegalovirus exposure and HLA in healthy donors. PCR primers comprised 60 Vbeta and 13 Jbeta primers. Repertoires were generated with immunoSEQ multiplex PCR, while TCRdb's copy carries only in-frame clones and drops some. The table has some 180,000 clones, roughly 10% seen once. The source material was PBMCs. These receptor sequences come from a woman aged 25 to 39 in good health and CMV-seropositive.

This clone was counted a few times. The V and J genes are TRBV7-3 and TRBJ2-3; TRBD2 aligns across 14 bases. The CDR3 is 19 amino acids. Germline V gives CDR1 SGHTA, CDR2 FQGTGA. Unmatched junction bases numbered 8, after V lost 3 bases and J lost 0 bases. The CDR3 loop reads CASSLRTSGRPVSTDTQYF. CDR3 DNA sequence: TGTGCCAGCAGCTTGAGGACTAGCGGGAGGCCAGTTAGCACAGATACGCAGTATTTT.

The table lists this clone with a few counts. The chain couples TRBV5-1 to TRBJ2-1, with 7 nucleotides matching TRBD1. The CDR3 is made up of 14 amino acids. After removal of 3 bases from V and 7 bases from J, the junction contained 7 bases not matched to a gene. Germline CDR1 and CDR2: SGHRS and YFSETQ. The CDR3 sequence is CASSYLGGRNEQFF. The CDR3 DNA sequence: TGCGCCAGCAGCTATTTAGGGGGCAGGAATGAGCAGTTCTTC. Filled out from reference TRBV5-1 and TRBJ2-1, the complete variable domain reads KAGVTQTPRYLIKTRGQQVTLSCSPISGHRSVSWYQQTPGQGLQFLFEYFSETQRNKGNFPGRFSGRQFSNSRSEMNVSTLELGDSALYLCASSYLGGRNEQFFGPGTRLTVL.

Only a few counts were recorded for this clone. V usage is TRBV27 and J usage is TRBJ1-1; maybe TRBD1 (5 bases). This CDR3 has 13 residues. CDR1 is MNHEY, CDR2 SMNVEV, per germline (reference sequence). V shed 7 bases and J shed 8 bases, with 17 bases lying between them. The CDR3 spells CASTAQGITEAFF. The CDR3 DNA follows: TGTGCCAGCACCGCGCAGGGTATTACAGAAGCTTTCTTT.

This clone has just a few counts. V is TRBV28 and J is TRBJ1-1; 7 bases are a match to TRBD1. CDR1 and CDR2 from the germline V gene are MDHEN and SYDVKM. V shed 5 bases, J shed 4 bases, and the junction held 10 bases outside the gene matches. The CDR3 has 15 residues. CDR3 DNA sequence: TGTGCCAGCAGTCCTCCGAAGGGGGCGGTCACTGAAGCTTTCTTT. It specifies CASSPPKGAVTEAFF.

This clone has just a few counts. This sequence joins TRBV2 and TRBJ2-7; 7 bases fit TRBD2. Germline trimming cut 8 bases from V and 4 bases from J; bases unmatched to any gene: 8. The CDR3 loop spans 13 amino acids. Looked up from germline, CDR1 is SNHLY and CDR2 is FYNNEI. CDR3 in amino acids: CASEPSGTYEQYF. CDR3 DNA: TGTGCCAGCGAGCCTAGCGGAACTTACGAGCAGTACTTC.

Note on this clone: The same CDR3 also results from other DNA sequences found in this sample. The J gene is TRBJ1-1, the V gene TRBV9; 8 bases are a match to TRBD1. The J segment lost 0 bases and the V segment lost 0 bases, leaving 7 bases of the junction unmatched. This CDR3 spans 17 amino acids. CDR1 and CDR2 (germline): SGDLS, YYNGEE. In nucleotides, the CDR3 is TGTGCCAGCAGCGTAGTAGGGGGACAGGTCGTGAACACTGAAGCTTTCTTT. This encodes CASSVVGGQVVNTEAFF.

This clone was picked up one time. V usage is TRBV6-5 and J usage is TRBJ1-2; the match to TRBD1 covers 7 bases. J gave up 4 bases and V 0 bases, and 2 bases lay outside the gene matches. The CDR3 totals 14 residues. Germline CDR1 MNHEY, CDR2 SVGAGI. Written as DNA, the CDR3 is TGTGCCAGCAGTTACTCGGGGACAGTCTATGGCTACACCTTC. This sequence encodes CASSYSGTVYGYTF.

The V and J genes are TRBV11-2 and TRBJ2-4, with a weak D call TRBD1 (5 bases). This CDR3 contains 16 residues. V was pared by 7 bases and J by 1 base, with 17 bases between. CDR1 SGHAT and CDR2 FQNNGV come from the germline V gene. The CDR3 loop is CASTPPDTSAKNIQYF. DNA for the CDR3: TGTGCCAGCACCCCCCCGGACACCTCCGCCAAAAACATTCAGTACTTC.

This clone was detected a few times. The J gene is TRBJ1-4, the V gene TRBV6-5, with TRBD1 matching over 9 bases. Germline V gene lookup returns CDR1 MNHEY and CDR2 SVGAGI. The CDR3 is 13 amino acids. V shed 2 bases, J shed 8 bases, and the junction held 0 bases outside the gene matches. CDR3 loop: CASSYDRGEKLFF. CDR3 DNA: TGTGCCAGCAGTTACGACAGGGGGGAAAAACTGTTTTTT.

The chain joins TRBV29-1 to TRBJ2-3; maybe TRBD2 (7 bases). This CDR3 is built from 15 residues. Trimming took 8 bases from V and 3 from J, leaving 21 bases between them. Germline V gene data show CDR1 as SQVTM and CDR2 as ANQGSEA. CDR3 protein: CSLLPGEGGTDTQYF. CDR3 sequence (DNA): TGCAGCCTCCTCCCCGGAGAGGGGGGGACAGATACGCAGTATTTT.